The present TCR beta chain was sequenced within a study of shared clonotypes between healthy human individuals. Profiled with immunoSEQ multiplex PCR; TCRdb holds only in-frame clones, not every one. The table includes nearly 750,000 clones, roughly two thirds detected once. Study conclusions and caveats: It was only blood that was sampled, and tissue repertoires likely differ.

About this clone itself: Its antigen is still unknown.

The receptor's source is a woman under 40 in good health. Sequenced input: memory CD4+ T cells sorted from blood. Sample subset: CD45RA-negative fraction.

The CDR3 DNA follows: TGTGCCAGTAGTATTGTACAGTATAGCAATCAGCCCCAGCATTTT. It translates to CASSIVQYSNQPQHF. The chain links TRBV19 to TRBJ1-5; no firm D call. Germline V gene lookup returns CDR1 LNHDA and CDR2 SQIVND (reference sequence). The CDR3 runs to 15 residues. Trimming shortened V by 3 bases and J by 0 bases, and 9 bases separated the two germline ends.